This TCR beta chain was profiled in a study of regulatory T cells in long-lasting Graves disease. Study-wide background: Antithyroid drug use was under 3 months in newly diagnosed Graves' patients. Notes on the study in general: Segments TRBV28, TRBJ1-2 and TRBJ2-5 showed preferential usage in persistent disease.

The CDR3 runs 16 residues. The germline V gene encodes CDR1 MNHGY and CDR2 SVAAGI. Germline trimming cut 1 base from V and 7 bases from J; bases unmatched to any gene: 8. Construction of the TCR beta libraries employed iRepertoire HTBI primers in conjunction with Arm-PCR of CDR3 regions. Via MiXCR, TCRdb re-called the multiplex PCR reads, giving one row per CDR3 protein. The profile covers around 360,000 distinct CDR3 sequences, with 16% appearing a single time and roughly 21% taken by the ten largest. This clonotype came up many times. The target antigen is unknown. Time point indicated: newly diagnosed GD, antithyroid drugs for less than 3 months. There was RNA extracted from PBMCs, and the TCR library was made from it. These sequences were also reported in another study, on T cells in Graves' hyperthyroidism and ophthalmopathy. That report adds: Patients aged 18 to 65 had newly diagnosed hyperthyroidism that had lasted under 2 months. Most clonotypes expanded in the thyroid (above 0.001) were also present in blood.

This material consisted of peripheral blood mononuclear cells (PBMCs), taken at new diagnosis, from a patient treated with antithyroid drugs. V gene TRBV6-9 combines with J gene TRBJ2-2; 8 bases are shared with TRBD1. The sequence came from a woman aged 18-30 years with Graves disease. CDR3 amino acids: CASSYLVRGRGGELFF. CDR3 DNA: TGTGCCAGCAGTTATTTGGTCAGGGGGCGAGGCGGGGAGCTGTTTTTT.